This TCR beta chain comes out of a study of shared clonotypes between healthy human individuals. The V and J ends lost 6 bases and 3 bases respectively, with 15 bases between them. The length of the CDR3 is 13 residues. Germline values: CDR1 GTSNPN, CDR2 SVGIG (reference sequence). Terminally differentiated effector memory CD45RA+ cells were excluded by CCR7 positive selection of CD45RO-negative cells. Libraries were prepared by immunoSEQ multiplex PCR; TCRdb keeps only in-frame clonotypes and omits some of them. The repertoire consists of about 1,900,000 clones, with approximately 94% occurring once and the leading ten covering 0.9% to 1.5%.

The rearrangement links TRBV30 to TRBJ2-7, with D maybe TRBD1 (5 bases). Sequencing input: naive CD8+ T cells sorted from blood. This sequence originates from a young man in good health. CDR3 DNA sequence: TGTGCCTGTAGTACAGGAAACAACTACGAGCAGTACTTC. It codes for CACSTGNNYEQYF.